Following are 32 T cell receptor beta chains from one sample sequenced in a study of chemoradiotherapy in HPV16-positive cancers. TCRdb keeps only in-frame clones here, not all; method: immunoSEQ multiplex PCR. Seen here are 25,000 to 30,000 clones, about 93% observed once, and the top ten hold approximately 19%. The specimen comprised blood, sampled from a patient who underwent chemoradiotherapy. These receptor sequences come from a human donor with HPV-associated anogenital cancer.

The chain joins TRBV11-2 to TRBJ1-1; D not certain. From germline, CDR1 is SGHAT and CDR2 FQNNGV. Trimming removed 2 bases at V and 1 base at J, with 17 bases between. The CDR3 sequence is 17 residues long. The CDR3 here is CASSLKWYSDPNTEAFF. DNA for the CDR3: TGTGCCAGCAGCTTAAAATGGTACTCAGACCCGAACACTGAAGCTTTCTTT.

V usage is TRBV6-1 and J usage is TRBJ1-5; TRBD1 matches 9 bases. There are 16 residues in the CDR3. Germline CDR1 is MNHNS and CDR2 is SASEGT. The V segment lost 3 bases and the J segment 6 bases; nucleotides outside the gene matches: 9. CDR3 residues: CASSEGTGMLSQPQHF. DNA of the CDR3: TGTGCCAGCAGTGAGGGGACAGGGATGTTAAGTCAGCCCCAGCATTTT.

The chain carries TRBV18 and TRBJ1-4, with 8 bases fitting TRBD1. CDR3 length equals 14 residues. Germline V lookup: CDR1 KGHSH, CDR2 LQKENI. The trim removed 4 bases at V and 8 bases at J, leaving 6 bases unmatched. CDR3 sequence: CASSQRTGREKLFF. The CDR3 nucleotides read TGTGCCAGCTCACAACGGACAGGGAGGGAAAAACTGTTTTTT.

V usage is TRBV5-8 and J usage is TRBJ2-4; possibly TRBD1 or TRBD2 for D (6 bases each). CDR3 size: 13 residues. Trimming took off 2 bases at V and 9 bases at J, with 12 bases between the two ends. CDR1 SGHTS and CDR2 YDEGEE come from the germline V gene. The CDR3 here is CASSFGGPGIQYF. CDR3 bases: TGTGCCAGCAGCTTTGGGGGGCCGGGCATTCAGTACTTC.

CDR3 nucleotides: TGTGCCAGCAGCCGTACAGGGGTCTCTGAAGCTTTCTTT. Translation: CASSRTGVSEAFF. The chain uses TRBV27 and TRBJ1-1; 7 bases match TRBD1. Trimming took 6 bases from V and 6 from J; bases not matched to a gene: 7. Germline lookup yields CDR1 MNHEY and CDR2 SMNVEV (reference sequence). CDR3 length: 13 amino acids.

This rearrangement joins TRBV5-6 to TRBJ1-4; 12 nucleotides align to TRBD1. J gave up 7 bases and V 3 bases, and 7 bases lay outside the gene matches. Germline V gene lookup returns CDR1 SGHDT and CDR2 YYEEEE. This CDR3 has 16 residues. The CDR3 spells CASSSRDRGQAEKLFF. The CDR3 DNA reads TGTGCCAGCAGCTCCCGGGACAGGGGGCAGGCTGAAAAACTGTTTTTT.

V and J are TRBV19 and TRBJ2-3; D perhaps matches TRBD2 (6 bases). Germline lookup yields CDR1 LNHDA and CDR2 SQIVND (reference sequence). This CDR3 comprises 15 residues. Trimming stripped 6 bases from V and 2 bases from J, with 15 bases between. The CDR3 coding sequence is TGTGCCAGTAGCCTCCGGGCGGGAACCACAGATACGCAGTATTTT. The encoded protein is CASSLRAGTTDTQYF.

The chain has TRBV7-9 and TRBJ2-5; D is possibly TRBD1 or TRBD2 (5 bases each). CDR3 length: 14 residues. V was shortened by 8 bases and J by 1 base, with 14 bases between the two germline ends. Germline CDR1 and CDR2: SEHNR and FQNEAQ (reference sequence). The DNA of the CDR3 is TGTGCCAGCCGGGGCGAGGGTGGCCAAGAGACCCAGTACTTC. Protein: CASRGEGGQETQYF.

This rearrangement joins TRBV5-4 to TRBJ2-3; 9 nucleotides align to TRBD2. Germline V gene data show CDR1 as SGHNT and CDR2 as YYREEE (reference sequence). V lost 0 bases to trimming and J lost 2 bases; unmatched junction nucleotides: 10. This CDR3 spans 18 amino acids. The CDR3 reads CASSLASGAGGLTDTQYF. CDR3 DNA: TGTGCCAGCAGCTTGGCCAGCGGAGCGGGGGGACTCACAGATACGCAGTATTTT.

The chain carries TRBV28 and TRBJ1-1, with D perhaps TRBD1 (6 bases). Germline V gene data show CDR1 as MDHEN and CDR2 as SYDVKM. The V gene lost 6 bases and the J gene lost 1 base, with 12 bases spanning the gap. This CDR3 region has 14 residues. Written as DNA, the CDR3 is TGTGCCAGCAGGTGGGGGGCTTCGAACACTGAAGCTTTCTTT. Translated, it gives CASRWGASNTEAFF.

This chain uses TRBV5-1 with TRBJ2-7; 9 nucleotides line up with TRBD1. The V gene's germline CDR1 is SGHRS and CDR2 YFSETQ. The CDR3 loop spans 14 amino acids. The junction had 10 bases not matched to a gene; V was cut back by 6 bases and J by 6 bases. The CDR3 nucleotides are TGCGCCAGCAAGGTCGGGACAGGGACGTCCGAGCAGTACTTC. Encoded protein: CASKVGTGTSEQYF.

V and J are TRBV28 and TRBJ2-7; 7 positions match TRBD1. After removal of 2 bases from V and 0 bases from J, the junction contained 13 bases not matched to a gene. The CDR3 runs 18 residues. Germline V lookup: CDR1 MDHEN, CDR2 SYDVKM. This chain's CDR3 is CASSLPRDSKQSSYEQYF. CDR3 sequence (DNA): TGTGCCAGCAGTTTACCCCGGGACAGTAAACAAAGCTCCTACGAGCAGTACTTC.

This sequence joins TRBV6-6 and TRBJ1-2; D may be TRBD1 (5 bases). Germline lookup yields CDR1 MNHNY and CDR2 SVGAGI (reference sequence). CDR3 size: 16 residues. Trimming took off 6 bases at V and 8 bases at J, with 25 bases between the two ends. CDR3 nucleotide sequence: TGTGCCAGCAGGGAATCGGGACCCCTCCCTAAGGGGGGCTACACCTTC. Translated, it gives CASRESGPLPKGGYTF.

The V and J genes are TRBV27 and TRBJ1-4; D is uncertain. CDR3 size: 15 residues. V lost 5 bases to trimming and J lost 3 bases, with 13 bases between them. CDR1 MNHEY and CDR2 SMNVEV come from the germline V gene (reference sequence). The CDR3 DNA reads TGTGCCAGCAGTCCCGACGGTTTACCTAATGAAAAACTGTTTTTT. Translating it yields CASSPDGLPNEKLFF.

The J gene is TRBJ2-5, the V gene TRBV9; D might be TRBD2 (6 bases). The germline V gene encodes CDR1 SGDLS and CDR2 YYNGEE. The CDR3 totals 15 residues. Trimming removed 0 bases at V and 2 bases at J, with 11 bases between. CDR3 loop: CASSVGAGLQETQYF. CDR3 DNA: TGTGCCAGCAGCGTAGGGGCGGGACTTCAAGAGACCCAGTACTTC.

This clone showed up just once. This sequence joins TRBV6-1 and TRBJ1-6, with a tentative D call TRBD1 (5 bases). The CDR3 spans 14 residues. Germline CDR1 is MNHNS and CDR2 is SASEGT. The germline V and J ends were trimmed by 3 bases and 10 bases, with 13 bases remaining between them. The CDR3 coding sequence is TGTGCCAGCAGTGAGGCCCCGGGGGTGTCACCCCTCCACTTT. This codes for CASSEAPGVSPLHF.

V and J are TRBV18 and TRBJ1-2, with D tentatively TRBD1 (5 bases). This CDR3 comprises 14 residues. The germline V gene encodes CDR1 KGHSH and CDR2 LQKENI. The germline V and J ends were trimmed by 2 bases and 4 bases, with 11 bases remaining between them. CDR3 bases: TGTGCCAGCTCACCAGTCAGGGAGGGCTATGGCTACACCTTC. Encoded protein: CASSPVREGYGYTF.

The rearrangement uses TRBV9 and TRBJ2-1; D unclear. Trimming shortened V by 3 bases and J by 10 bases, and 14 bases separated the two germline ends. Germline CDR1 is SGDLS and CDR2 is YYNGEE. This CDR3 is 13 amino acids long. The CDR3 DNA sequence: TGTGCCAGCAGCGCCCTCGTGGCCGCCGAGCAGTTCTTC. As protein: CASSALVAAEQFF.

The CDR3 coding sequence is TGTGCCAGCAGCCCCCACGGCTTCACAGATACGCAGTATTTT. It encodes CASSPHGFTDTQYF. The rearrangement uses TRBV28 and TRBJ2-3; no firm D call. The CDR3 is made up of 14 amino acids. Per germline, CDR1 MDHEN and CDR2 SYDVKM. V dropped 6 bases and J dropped 2 bases, with 12 bases sitting between them.

The chain joins TRBV28 to TRBJ1-1, with no clear D. This CDR3 is built from 13 residues. The germline CDR1 and CDR2 sequences are MDHEN and SYDVKM. V shed 8 bases and J shed 0 bases, with 10 bases lying between them. In nucleotides, the CDR3 is TGTGCCAGCTCTAGCCCCCTGAACACTGAAGCTTTCTTT. Protein product: CASSSPLNTEAFF.

This clone was detected a few times. The chain joins TRBV9 to TRBJ2-7, with TRBD2 matching 8 bases. This CDR3 has 15 residues. The germline V gene encodes CDR1 SGDLS and CDR2 YYNGEE. Unmatched junction bases numbered 8, after V lost 0 bases and J lost 6 bases. The DNA of the CDR3 is TGTGCCAGCAGCGTAGTCGGAGCGGGAGTCCTCGAGCAGTACTTC. It specifies CASSVVGAGVLEQYF.

The rearrangement uses TRBV9 and TRBJ1-3, with TRBD1 matching 8 bases. The CDR3 is made up of 16 amino acids. The V gene end was trimmed by 0 bases and the J gene end by 2 bases; junction bases not matched to a gene: 4. CDR1 and CDR2 from the germline V gene are SGDLS and YYNGEE. The CDR3 DNA is TGTGCCAGCAGCGTAGGGCAGGGGGCGCCTGGAAACACCATATATTTT. It specifies CASSVGQGAPGNTIYF. Full variable domain (missing parts from reference TRBV9 and TRBJ1-3): DSGVTQTPKHLITATGQRVTLRCSPRSGDLSVYWYQQSLDQGLQFLIQYYNGEERAKGNILERFSAQQFPDLHSELNLSSLELGDSALYFCASSVGQGAPGNTIYFGEGSWLTVV.

The genes are TRBV18 and TRBJ1-2; a possible D gene is TRBD1 (5 bases). Germline loops: CDR1 KGHSH, CDR2 LQKENI. This CDR3 contains 11 residues. Trimming removed 2 bases at V and 8 bases at J, with 6 bases between. In DNA, the CDR3 is TGTGCCAGCTCACCAGGGGGAGGCTACACCTTC. As protein: CASSPGGGYTF.

This sequence joins TRBV11-2 and TRBJ2-4; no firm D call. V was trimmed by 2 bases and J by 0 bases, leaving 8 bases between them. CDR3 length: 15 residues. Germline V lookup: CDR1 SGHAT, CDR2 FQNNGV. The CDR3 loop is CASSLSQLAKNIQYF. The CDR3 DNA is TGTGCCAGCAGCTTATCGCAGCTAGCCAAAAACATTCAGTACTTC.

The rearrangement joins TRBV19 to TRBJ2-1; D call uncertain. From germline, CDR1 is LNHDA and CDR2 SQIVND (reference sequence). This CDR3 region has 15 residues. The V end was cut by 2 bases, the J end by 0 bases, with 8 bases between. CDR3 sequence: CASSISRSSYNEQFF. The CDR3 DNA reads TGTGCCAGTAGTATAAGCAGGAGCTCCTACAATGAGCAGTTCTTC.

V and J are TRBV11-3 and TRBJ2-7; D is ambiguous. V was shortened by 1 base and J by 1 base, with 11 bases between the two germline ends. CDR3 length equals 15 residues. The germline CDR1 and CDR2 sequences are SGHNT and YENEEA. This chain's CDR3 is CASSLGSTASYEQYF. The CDR3 region has the DNA TGTGCCAGCAGCTTAGGGTCGACTGCATCCTACGAGCAGTACTTC.

The chain joins TRBV7-2 to TRBJ2-1; 8 bases agree with TRBD1. Germline values: CDR1 SGHTA, CDR2 FQGNSA. The trim removed 5 bases at V and 5 bases at J, leaving 5 bases unmatched. The CDR3 loop spans 14 amino acids. CDR3 loop: CASSPRQGNNEQFF. CDR3 nucleotides: TGTGCCAGCAGCCCCCGACAGGGGAACAATGAGCAGTTCTTC.

This chain joins TRBV18 and TRBJ2-5; 7 nucleotides align to TRBD1. V was clipped by 4 bases and J by 2 bases; unmatched bases: 1. The V gene's germline CDR1 is KGHSH and CDR2 LQKENI. CDR3 length equals 13 residues. The CDR3 DNA is TGTGCCAGCTCACTGGGACAGCAAGAGACCCAGTACTTC. Translation gives CASSLGQQETQYF.

The chain is built from TRBV5-1 and TRBJ1-5; a weak D match, TRBD1 (6 bases). V lost 0 bases and J 4 bases, leaving 11 bases between the germline ends. The CDR3 spans 15 residues. Germline V gives CDR1 SGHRS, CDR2 YFSETQ. The CDR3 loop reads CASSLGGTTNQPQHF. The CDR3 DNA is TGCGCCAGCAGCTTGGGCGGGACAACTAATCAGCCCCAGCATTTT.

V and J are TRBV7-9 and TRBJ1-1; D is undetermined. Trimming removed 1 base at V and 11 bases at J, with 8 bases between. CDR3 length: 11 residues. Germline CDR1 SEHNR, CDR2 FQNEAQ (reference sequence). Written as DNA, the CDR3 is TGTGCCAGCAGCTTAGATCTAGCGGCTTTCTTT. Amino acids: CASSLDLAAFF.

The rearrangement uses TRBV4-1 and TRBJ1-6; D is unresolved. The V gene lost 4 bases and the J gene lost 14 bases, with 12 bases spanning the gap. CDR1 MGHRA and CDR2 YSYEKL come from the germline V gene. CDR3 length equals 12 residues. CDR3 DNA sequence: TGCGCCAGCAGCCGTGAAGGCCCTACCCTCCACTTT. Its protein product is CASSREGPTLHF.

The chain links TRBV27 to TRBJ2-7; TRBD2 matches at 8 bases. Per germline, CDR1 MNHEY and CDR2 SMNVEV (reference sequence). The CDR3 is 15 amino acids. Trimming at V came to 5 bases and at J to 1 base, leaving 7 bases not matched to a gene. CDR3 loop: CASSPFGGESYEQYF. The CDR3 DNA reads as TGTGCCAGCAGTCCCTTCGGGGGGGAATCCTACGAGCAGTACTTC.